In its sample, the clone carrying this T cell receptor (beta chain) is large (0.1 to 1%). Here immunoSEQ multiplex PCR was the method, and the copy in TCRdb shows in-frame clones only, minus some. The sample has 900 to 1,400 clones; 60% are singletons. Stated time point: at least 347 days after estimated infection, following spontaneous clearance. The hepatitis C virus-specific receptor repertoire was characterized directly ex vivo, with no prior expansion in culture. Acute primary HCV meant a new positive RNA or antibody result following a negative test within 24 weeks. Surface staining used CD3, CD8 and CD45RO, with dead cells excluded. The data belong to a study of CD8 T cells in acute hepatitis C reinfection. Overall study: CD8+ T cells recognizing the HCV NS3-1073 epitope were profiled acutely and after viral clearance.

Study outcomes and limitations: Exact CDR3 sharing with other epitopes was rare, possibly method-limited.

The material sequenced was HCV NS3-1073 tetramer-sorted CD8+ T cells from PBMCs, taken at follow-up. This TCR derives from a man aged 40-50 years who spontaneously cleared hepatitis C infection.

CDR3 sequence (DNA): TGTGCCAGCAGCTTAGTTACTAGCGGGGGGTTTCAAGAGACCCAGTACTTC. It is translated as CASSLVTSGGFQETQYF. The gene calls are TRBV7-2 and TRBJ2-5; 12 nucleotides agree with TRBD2. After removal of 1 base from V and 2 bases from J, the junction contained 5 bases not matched to a gene. The CDR3 runs to 17 residues. In germline, CDR1 is SGHTA, CDR2 FQGNSA.